Presented here are 10 T cell receptor beta chains from one specimen sequenced in a study of OX40 agonist ivuxolimab in advanced cancers. Clones were sequenced by immunoSEQ multiplex PCR, and TCRdb holds only the in-frame ones, with some missing. The profile covers tens of thousands of clones, with roughly 94% appearing a single time and more than 10% taken by the ten largest. The source material was CD4+ or CD8+ T cells sorted from blood, sampled in a trial of the OX40 agonist ivuxolimab. The receptors were gathered from an adult with an advanced solid tumor such as melanoma, head and neck, liver or kidney cancer.

The CDR3 region has the DNA TGTGCCAGCAGCTTGGAGACAGGGCCGGGCACAGATACGCAGTATTTT. The encoded protein is CASSLETGPGTDTQYF. V and J are TRBV5-6 and TRBJ2-3, with TRBD1 matching over 7 bases. CDR3 length equals 16 residues. The ends lost 0 bases at V and 1 base at J; junction bases unmatched: 5. Germline V lookup: CDR1 SGHDT, CDR2 YYEEEE.

The J gene is TRBJ1-1, the V gene TRBV7-2; weak D call: TRBD1 (5 bases). Per the germline V gene, CDR1 is SGHTA and CDR2 is FQGNSA. The length of the CDR3 is 11 residues. Trimming stripped 5 bases from V and 7 bases from J, with 8 bases between. DNA for the CDR3: TGTGCCAGCAGCCCCAGGGTTGAAGCTTTCTTT. Encoded protein: CASSPRVEAFF.

This clone appeared a single time. This chain uses TRBV19 with TRBJ2-7; 7 bases align to TRBD2. With 5 bases clipped from V and 3 bases from J, the junction kept 13 bases outside the gene matches. CDR1 and CDR2 (germline): LNHDA, SQIVND (reference sequence). This CDR3 has 16 residues. As DNA, the CDR3 is TGTGCCAGTAGTTCCCAATGGGAGGGGAAAGGCTACGAGCAGTACTTC. Amino acid sequence: CASSSQWEGKGYEQYF.

This clone has more than one count but fewer than ten. The chain couples TRBV18 to TRBJ2-7; TRBD1 is a possible D gene (5 bases). Germline V gene data show CDR1 as KGHSH and CDR2 as LQKENI. The CDR3 runs to 12 residues. V shed 3 bases and J shed 3 bases, with 6 bases lying between them. Here the CDR3 reads CASSPDSYEQYF. CDR3 sequence (DNA): TGTGCCAGCTCACCCGACAGCTACGAGCAGTACTTC.

The chain carries TRBV28 and TRBJ1-2, with a possible D match to TRBD1 (5 bases). Germline values: CDR1 MDHEN, CDR2 SYDVKM. This CDR3 has 15 residues. V gave up 2 bases and J gave up 2 bases, with 12 bases separating them. The CDR3 spells CASSLTPRGNYGYTF. The DNA for the CDR3 is TGTGCCAGCAGTTTAACCCCGCGGGGGAACTATGGCTACACCTTC.

The chain is built from TRBV28 and TRBJ2-1; unclear D gene. Germline loops: CDR1 MDHEN, CDR2 SYDVKM. The CDR3 extends over 18 amino acids. Trimming cost V 2 bases and J 0 bases, with 17 bases left between them. CDR3 nucleotide sequence: TGTGCCAGCAGTTTAGTGCGTACGGAGCCCCTCTCCTACAATGAGCAGTTCTTC. It translates to CASSLVRTEPLSYNEQFF.

This chain links TRBV30 with TRBJ1-6; maybe TRBD1 (5 bases). Germline V CDR1 and CDR2: GTSNPN, SVGIG (reference sequence). The V and J ends lost 3 bases and 9 bases respectively, with 21 bases between them. The length of the CDR3 is 16 residues. CDR3 protein: CAWRPDPQGGPSPLHF. DNA for the CDR3: TGTGCCTGGAGACCCGACCCCCAGGGAGGGCCTTCACCCCTCCACTTT.

The chain links TRBV27 to TRBJ2-7, with 8 bases aligning to TRBD1. V shed 4 bases and J 5 bases; nucleotides not matched to a gene: 7. This CDR3 has 14 residues. Germline V CDR1 and CDR2: MNHEY, SMNVEV (reference sequence). CDR3 coding DNA: TGTGCCAGCAGTTCGTACAGGGGGATTGACGAGCAGTACTTC. It specifies CASSSYRGIDEQYF.

The V and J genes are TRBV28 and TRBJ1-5; tentatively, D is TRBD1 (6 bases). Germline CDR1 is MDHEN and CDR2 is SYDVKM. The CDR3 has 14 amino acids. The V gene lost 5 bases and the J gene lost 8 bases, with 16 bases spanning the gap. Written as DNA, the CDR3 is TGTGCCAGCAGTCTCTACAGGGAACGGGAGCCCCAGCATTTT. Residues: CASSLYREREPQHF.

This clone occurred a few times. This chain joins TRBV4-3 and TRBJ1-3; D is ambiguous. V lost 4 bases and J 2 bases, leaving 15 bases between the germline ends. The CDR3 runs 16 residues. Germline V gene sequence: CDR1 LGHNA, CDR2 YSLEER. The DNA for the CDR3 is TGCGCCAGCAGCCTCTCCGTGGACCCTACTGGAAACACCATATATTTT. It specifies CASSLSVDPTGNTIYF.